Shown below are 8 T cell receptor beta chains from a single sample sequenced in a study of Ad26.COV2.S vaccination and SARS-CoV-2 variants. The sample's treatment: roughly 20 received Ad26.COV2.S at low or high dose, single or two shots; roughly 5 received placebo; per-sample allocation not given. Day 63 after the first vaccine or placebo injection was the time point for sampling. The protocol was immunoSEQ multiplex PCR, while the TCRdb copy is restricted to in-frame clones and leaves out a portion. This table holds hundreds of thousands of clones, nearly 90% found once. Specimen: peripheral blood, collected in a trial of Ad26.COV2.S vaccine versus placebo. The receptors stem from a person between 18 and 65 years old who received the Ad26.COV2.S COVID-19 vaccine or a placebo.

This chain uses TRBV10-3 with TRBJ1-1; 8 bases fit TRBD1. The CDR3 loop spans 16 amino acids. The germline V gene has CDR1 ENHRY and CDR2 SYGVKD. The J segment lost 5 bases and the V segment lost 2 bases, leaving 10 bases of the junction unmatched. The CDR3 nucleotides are TGTGCCATCAGTGAGGAACCTGCAGGGGGCAATACTGAAGCTTTCTTT. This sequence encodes CAISEEPAGGNTEAFF.

The CDR3 DNA sequence: TGTGCCAGCTCACCATTCAGGCAGGGGGCATCAGAGACCCAGTACTTC. Protein sequence: CASSPFRQGASETQYF. This chain uses TRBV18 with TRBJ2-5, with 8 bases that match TRBD1. This CDR3 has 16 residues. Trimming cost V 2 bases and J 4 bases; bases outside gene matches: 9. CDR1 and CDR2 (germline): KGHSH, LQKENI.

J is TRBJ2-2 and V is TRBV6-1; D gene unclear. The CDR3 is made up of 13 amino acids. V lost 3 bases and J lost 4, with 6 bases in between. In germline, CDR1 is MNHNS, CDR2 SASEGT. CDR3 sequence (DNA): TGTGCCAGCAGTGAGGGGTTCACCGGGGAGCTGTTTTTT. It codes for CASSEGFTGELFF.

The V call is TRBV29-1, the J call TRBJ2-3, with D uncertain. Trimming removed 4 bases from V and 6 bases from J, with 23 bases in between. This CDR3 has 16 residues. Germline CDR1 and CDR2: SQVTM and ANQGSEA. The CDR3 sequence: CSVAAPRIGPRDTQYF. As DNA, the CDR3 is TGCAGCGTTGCGGCACCTCGGATAGGGCCTAGGGATACGCAGTATTTT.

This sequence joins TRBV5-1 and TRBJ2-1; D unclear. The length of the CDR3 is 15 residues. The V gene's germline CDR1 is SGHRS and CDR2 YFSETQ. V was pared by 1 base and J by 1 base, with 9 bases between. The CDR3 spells CASSLTTESYNEQFF. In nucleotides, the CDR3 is TGCGCCAGCAGCTTGACAACAGAGTCCTACAATGAGCAGTTCTTC.

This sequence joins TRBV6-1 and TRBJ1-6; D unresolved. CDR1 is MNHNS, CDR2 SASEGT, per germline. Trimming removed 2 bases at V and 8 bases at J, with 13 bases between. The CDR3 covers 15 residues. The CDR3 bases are TGTGCCAGCAGTGAAAGGGTGTCAGGATATTCACCCCTCCACTTT. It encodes CASSERVSGYSPLHF.

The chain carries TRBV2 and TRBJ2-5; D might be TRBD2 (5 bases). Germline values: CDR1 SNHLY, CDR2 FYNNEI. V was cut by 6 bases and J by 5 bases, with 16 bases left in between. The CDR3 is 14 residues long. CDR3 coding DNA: TGTGCCAGCAGATTCTTACTAGTCGGGGAGACCCAGTACTTC. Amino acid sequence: CASRFLLVGETQYF.

The CDR3, as DNA: TGTGCCAGCTCATCCCCGAGCGGGGGGAAACTCACAGATACGCAGTATTTT. Translated: CASSSPSGGKLTDTQYF. The chain links TRBV18 to TRBJ2-3, with TRBD2 matching over 9 bases. From germline, CDR1 is KGHSH and CDR2 LQKENI. Unmatched junction bases numbered 11, after V lost 5 bases and J lost 2 bases. The CDR3 loop spans 17 amino acids.